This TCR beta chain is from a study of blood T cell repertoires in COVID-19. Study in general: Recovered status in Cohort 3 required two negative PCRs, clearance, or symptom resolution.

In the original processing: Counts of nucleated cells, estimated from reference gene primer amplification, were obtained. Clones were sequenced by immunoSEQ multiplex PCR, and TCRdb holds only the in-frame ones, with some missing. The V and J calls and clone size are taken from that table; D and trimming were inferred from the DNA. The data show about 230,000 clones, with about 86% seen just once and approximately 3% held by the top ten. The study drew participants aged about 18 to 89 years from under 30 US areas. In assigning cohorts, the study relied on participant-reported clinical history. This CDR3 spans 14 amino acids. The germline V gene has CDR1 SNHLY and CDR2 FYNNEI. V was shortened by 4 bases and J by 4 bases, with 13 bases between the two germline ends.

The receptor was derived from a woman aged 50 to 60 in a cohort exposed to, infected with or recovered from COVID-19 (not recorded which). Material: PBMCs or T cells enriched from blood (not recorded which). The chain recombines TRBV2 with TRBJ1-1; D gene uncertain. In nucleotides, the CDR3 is TGTGCCAGCAGTGTGGTCCGGGAGGGCACTGAAGCTTTCTTT. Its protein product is CASSVVREGTEAFF.